The clone carrying this T cell receptor (beta chain) was counted at least ten times. The antigen remains unidentified. In making TCR beta libraries, quantitative 5'-RACE with molecular barcodes was used. TCRdb reprocessed the 5' RACE reads via MiXCR and lists one record per CDR3 protein. The sample records some 250,000 distinct CDR3 sequences, less than 10% being singletons. The data are from a study of CD8 T cells in ankylosing spondylitis. This CDR3 has 15 residues. Deletions cut 6 bases from V and 0 bases from J, with 14 bases between. Germline loops: CDR1 MNHNS, CDR2 SASEGT. Whole-study results and caveats: There were earlier reports of some motif variants in reactive arthritis synovial fluid and blood. Several highly homologous variants made up a TCR beta motif, and this motif appeared characteristic of ankylosing spondylitis blood.

Sequencing input: blood, either unsorted or a sorted T cell fraction (not recorded which). This TCR derives from a male donor with ankylosing spondylitis or in good health (not recorded which). V and J are TRBV6-1 and TRBJ1-1; unclear D gene. The CDR3 DNA is TGTGCCAGCAGCCATTCCAGGACGATGAACACTGAAGCTTTCTTT. Amino acids: CASSHSRTMNTEAFF.